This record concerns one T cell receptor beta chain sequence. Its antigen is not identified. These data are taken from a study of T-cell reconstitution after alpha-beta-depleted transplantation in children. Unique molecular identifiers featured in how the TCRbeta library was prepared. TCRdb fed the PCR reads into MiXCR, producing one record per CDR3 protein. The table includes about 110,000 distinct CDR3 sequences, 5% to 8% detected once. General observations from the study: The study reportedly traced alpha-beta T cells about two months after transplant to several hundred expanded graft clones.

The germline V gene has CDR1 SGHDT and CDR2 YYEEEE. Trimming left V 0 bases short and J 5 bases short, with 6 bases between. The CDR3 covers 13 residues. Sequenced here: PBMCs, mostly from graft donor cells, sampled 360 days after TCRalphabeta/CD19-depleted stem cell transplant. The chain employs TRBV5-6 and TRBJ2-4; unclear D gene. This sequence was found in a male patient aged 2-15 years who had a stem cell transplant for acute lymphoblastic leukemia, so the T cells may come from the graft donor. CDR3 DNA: TGTGCCAGCAGCTTGGGGCCTGAAAACATTCAGTACTTC. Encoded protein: CASSLGPENIQYF. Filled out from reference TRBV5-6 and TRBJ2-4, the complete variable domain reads DAGVTQSPTHLIKTRGQQVTLRCSPKSGHDTVSWYQQALGQGPQFIFQYYEEEERQRGNFPDRFSGHQFPNYSSELNVNALLLGDSALYLCASSLGPENIQYFGAGTRLSVL.